This T cell receptor beta chain was sequenced for a study of technical replicates of blood from several donors. Germline CDR1 MNHEY, CDR2 SMNVEV (reference sequence). The CDR3 spans 16 residues. Trimming shortened V by 5 bases and J by 3 bases, and 16 bases separated the two germline ends. Libraries were prepared by immunoSEQ multiplex PCR; TCRdb keeps only in-frame clonotypes and omits some of them. The sample lists around 89,000 clones, 90% to 95% occurring once. The chain recombines TRBV27 with TRBJ2-2, with TRBD1 as a possible D gene (5 bases). The sequence was obtained from a human donor in good health. Sequencing was carried out using T cells isolated from PBMCs. CDR3 loop: CASSQFDQGYTGELFF. The CDR3 coding sequence is TGTGCCAGCAGTCAATTCGACCAGGGCTACACCGGGGAGCTGTTTTTT.